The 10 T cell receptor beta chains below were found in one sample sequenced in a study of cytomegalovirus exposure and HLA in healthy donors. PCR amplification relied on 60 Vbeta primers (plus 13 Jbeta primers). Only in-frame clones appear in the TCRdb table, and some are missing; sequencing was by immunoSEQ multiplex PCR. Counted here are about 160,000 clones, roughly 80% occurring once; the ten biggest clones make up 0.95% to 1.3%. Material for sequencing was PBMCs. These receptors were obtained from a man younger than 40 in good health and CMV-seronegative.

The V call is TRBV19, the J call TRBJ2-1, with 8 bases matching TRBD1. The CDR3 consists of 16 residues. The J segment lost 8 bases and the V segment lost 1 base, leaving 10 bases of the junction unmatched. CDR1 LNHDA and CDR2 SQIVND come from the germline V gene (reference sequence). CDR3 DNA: TGTGCCAGTAGTATAGGCCGGGGACAGGTACTGGATGAGCAGTTCTTC. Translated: CASSIGRGQVLDEQFF.

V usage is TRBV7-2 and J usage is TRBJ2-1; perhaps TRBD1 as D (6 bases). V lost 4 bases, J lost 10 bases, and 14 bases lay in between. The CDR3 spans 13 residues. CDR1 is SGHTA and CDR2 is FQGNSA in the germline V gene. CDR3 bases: TGTGCCAGCAGCTCCCGGAAACAGGGAGAGCAGTTCTTC. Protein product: CASSSRKQGEQFF.

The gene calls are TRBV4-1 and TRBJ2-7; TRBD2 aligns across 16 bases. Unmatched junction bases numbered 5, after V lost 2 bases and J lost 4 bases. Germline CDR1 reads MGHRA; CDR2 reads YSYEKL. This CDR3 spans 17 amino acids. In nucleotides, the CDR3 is TGCGCCAGCAGCCAAATAGGGACTAGCGGGGGGGAGTACGAGCAGTACTTC. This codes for CASSQIGTSGGEYEQYF.

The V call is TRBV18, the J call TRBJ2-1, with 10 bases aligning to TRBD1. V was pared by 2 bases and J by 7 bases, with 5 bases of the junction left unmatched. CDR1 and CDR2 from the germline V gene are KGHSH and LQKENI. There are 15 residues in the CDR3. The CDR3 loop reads CASSPGTGAQNEQFF. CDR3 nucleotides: TGTGCCAGCTCACCAGGGACAGGGGCGCAGAATGAGCAGTTCTTC.

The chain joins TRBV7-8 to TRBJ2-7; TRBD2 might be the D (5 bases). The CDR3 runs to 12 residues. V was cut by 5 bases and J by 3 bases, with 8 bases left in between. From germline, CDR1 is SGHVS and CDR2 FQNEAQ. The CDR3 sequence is CASSPEGYEQYF. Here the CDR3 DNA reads TGTGCCAGCAGCCCAGAGGGCTACGAGCAGTACTTC.

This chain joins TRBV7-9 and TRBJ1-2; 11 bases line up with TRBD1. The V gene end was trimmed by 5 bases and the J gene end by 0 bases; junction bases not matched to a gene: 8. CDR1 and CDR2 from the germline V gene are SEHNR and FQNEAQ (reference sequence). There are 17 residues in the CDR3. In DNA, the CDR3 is TGTGCCAGCAGCCCATTGGGGACAGGGGGTACTAACTATGGCTACACCTTC. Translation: CASSPLGTGGTNYGYTF.

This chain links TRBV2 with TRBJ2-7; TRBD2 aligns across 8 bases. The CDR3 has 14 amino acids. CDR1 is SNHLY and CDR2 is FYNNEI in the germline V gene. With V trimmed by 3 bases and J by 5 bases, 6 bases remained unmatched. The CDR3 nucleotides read TGTGCCAGCAGTGACCCAGCGGGGGAGGACGAGCAGTACTTC. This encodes CASSDPAGEDEQYF.

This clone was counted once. CDR3 loop: CATSRAGLAGKETQYF. The CDR3 nucleotides read TGTGCCACCAGCAGAGCAGGACTAGCGGGAAAAGAGACCCAGTACTTC. The rearrangement joins TRBV15 to TRBJ2-5; 12 bases fit TRBD2. CDR1 is LNHNV, CDR2 YYDKDF, per germline (reference sequence). This CDR3 is built from 16 residues. J lost 3 bases, V lost 1 base, and 3 bases had no gene match.

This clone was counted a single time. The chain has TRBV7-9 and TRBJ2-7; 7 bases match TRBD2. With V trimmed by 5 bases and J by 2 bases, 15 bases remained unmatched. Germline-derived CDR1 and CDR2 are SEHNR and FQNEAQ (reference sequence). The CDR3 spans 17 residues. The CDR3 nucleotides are TGTGCCAGCAGCACAGGTTGGGAGGGGATCAGGGCCTACGAGCAGTACTTC. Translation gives CASSTGWEGIRAYEQYF.

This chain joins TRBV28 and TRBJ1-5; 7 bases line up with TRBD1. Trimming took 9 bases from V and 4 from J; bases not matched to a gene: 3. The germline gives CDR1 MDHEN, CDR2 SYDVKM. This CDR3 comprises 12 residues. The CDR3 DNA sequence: TGTGCCAGTGCACAGGGGAATCAGCCCCAGCATTTT. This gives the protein CASAQGNQPQHF. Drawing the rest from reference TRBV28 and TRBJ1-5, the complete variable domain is DVKVTQSSRYLVKRTGEKVFLECVQDMDHENMFWYRQDPGLGLRLIYFSYDVKMKEKGDIPEGYSVSREKKERFSLILESASTNQTSMYLCASAQGNQPQHFGDGTRLSIL.